These 19 T cell receptor beta chains came from one sample sequenced in a study of cytomegalovirus exposure and HLA in healthy donors. With 60 Vbeta and 13 Jbeta primers, the PCR was carried out. Assay used: immunoSEQ multiplex PCR; TCRdb lists only in-frame clones, some missing. The data hold roughly 120,000 clones, with around 75% observed a single time. The sequenced sample was PBMCs. The receptors were gathered from a woman between 40 and 50 years old in good health and CMV-seropositive.

This clone appeared a single time. The gene calls are TRBV7-2 and TRBJ2-1; D is unresolved. This CDR3 is built from 14 residues. From germline, CDR1 is SGHTA and CDR2 FQGNSA. V was clipped by 3 bases and J by 6 bases, with 12 bases between them. CDR3 sequence reads: CASSFAGSRNEQFF. The DNA of the CDR3 is TGTGCCAGCAGCTTCGCCGGTAGCCGCAATGAGCAGTTCTTC.

CDR3 bases: TGTGCCAGCAGCTCGATTACAGGGCCCGCTAATGAAAAACTGTTTTTT. Its translation is CASSSITGPANEKLFF. V is TRBV7-9 and J is TRBJ1-4; D is possibly TRBD1 (6 bases). The CDR3 is made up of 16 amino acids. CDR1 and CDR2 from the germline V gene are SEHNR and FQNEAQ (reference sequence). V was trimmed by 4 bases and J by 3 bases, leaving 15 bases between them. Based on the CDR3 plus reference TRBV7-9 and TRBJ1-4, the full variable domain is DTGVSQNPRHKITKRGQNVTFRCDPISEHNRLYWYRQTLGQGPEFLTYFQNEAQLEKSRLLSDRFSAERPKGSFSTLEIQRTEQGDSAMYLCASSSITGPANEKLFFGSGTQLSVL.

The genes are TRBV19 and TRBJ1-2, with TRBD1 matching over 9 bases. This CDR3 contains 16 residues. Germline V gene data show CDR1 as LNHDA and CDR2 as SQIVND (reference sequence). V lost 4 bases to trimming and J lost 3 bases; unmatched junction nucleotides: 9. CDR3 sequence: CASSTGTGSIYYGYTF. CDR3 nucleotides: TGTGCCAGTAGTACCGGGACAGGGAGTATTTACTATGGCTACACCTTC.

This clone was observed once. This chain joins TRBV5-1 and TRBJ2-1; weak D call: TRBD1 (7 bases). V lost 1 base to trimming and J lost 8 bases, with 19 bases between them. The length of the CDR3 is 16 residues. Germline CDR1 is SGHRS and CDR2 is YFSETQ. The CDR3 region is CASSLIGGARGDEQFF. The CDR3 coding sequence is TGCGCCAGCAGCTTGATCGGAGGGGCCAGGGGGGATGAGCAGTTCTTC.

This chain connects TRBV30 to TRBJ1-1; D uncertain. Trimming pared 0 bases from V and 0 bases from J, leaving 14 bases between. The CDR3 is 16 residues long. Germline V gives CDR1 GTSNPN, CDR2 SVGIG (reference sequence). The CDR3 loop reads CAWSVPPGRLNTEAFF. The CDR3 nucleotides read TGTGCCTGGAGTGTACCCCCGGGAAGGTTGAACACTGAAGCTTTCTTT.

This rearrangement joins TRBV4-1 to TRBJ1-4; D possibly corresponds to TRBD1 (5 bases). The length of the CDR3 is 15 residues. Looked up from germline, CDR1 is MGHRA and CDR2 is YSYEKL. Trimming pared 0 bases from V and 5 bases from J, leaving 10 bases between. CDR3 DNA: TGCGCCAGCAGCCAAGAGGGGCCTCGGAATGAAAAACTGTTTTTT. It codes for CASSQEGPRNEKLFF.

J is TRBJ1-1 and V is TRBV6-5, with no clear D. CDR1 is MNHEY, CDR2 SVGAGI, per germline. The V end lost 0 bases, the J end lost 0 bases, and 8 bases lay between the germline ends. The CDR3 runs to 15 residues. CDR3 DNA: TGTGCCAGCAGTTACTCTGCAGCGATGAACACTGAAGCTTTCTTT. This sequence encodes CASSYSAAMNTEAFF.

This rearrangement joins TRBV18 to TRBJ2-7, with 11 nucleotides matching TRBD2. V was clipped by 3 bases and J by 4 bases; unmatched bases: 8. The germline V gene has CDR1 KGHSH and CDR2 LQKENI. This CDR3 spans 16 amino acids. CDR3 bases: TGTGCCAGCTCACCGTACGGGACTAGCGGTAATTACGAGCAGTACTTC. Translation gives CASSPYGTSGNYEQYF.

The V call is TRBV5-1, the J call TRBJ2-3; 14 bases fit TRBD2. Germline loops: CDR1 SGHRS, CDR2 YFSETQ. The length of the CDR3 is 18 residues. With 4 bases clipped from V and 5 bases from J, the junction kept 12 bases outside the gene matches. CDR3 region: CASSRDVGTSGGGDTQYF. The DNA for the CDR3 is TGCGCCAGCAGCCGGGATGTCGGGACTAGCGGGGGTGGAGATACGCAGTATTTT.

The chain employs TRBV6-1 and TRBJ2-3; D call uncertain. This CDR3 region has 14 residues. Germline lookup yields CDR1 MNHNS and CDR2 SASEGT. V shed 9 bases and J shed 0 bases, with 13 bases lying between them. CDR3 coding DNA: TGTGCCAGTTGGAGAGGAACTAGCACAGATACGCAGTATTTT. Protein product: CASWRGTSTDTQYF.

This clone was detected once. Sequence at one end of the junction differs from germline and may be a read error. This chain uses TRBV5-6 with TRBJ1-2; tentative D call: TRBD1 (6 bases). Per germline, CDR1 SGHDT and CDR2 YYEEEE. The CDR3 consists of 17 residues. The CDR3 region has the DNA TGTGCCAGCAGTTTGGTTCGGCGGACAGTCCTTAACTATGGCTACACCTTC. This translates into CASSLVRRTVLNYGYTF.

The J gene is TRBJ2-5, the V gene TRBV5-4; 9 bases align to TRBD2. The germline gives CDR1 SGHNT, CDR2 YYREEE (reference sequence). The CDR3 spans 17 residues. Trimming at V came to 0 bases and at J to 2 bases, leaving 8 bases not matched to a gene. This CDR3 reads CASSLDLAGGGQETQYF. Here the CDR3 DNA reads TGTGCCAGCAGCTTGGACTTGGCGGGAGGGGGACAAGAGACCCAGTACTTC.

V usage is TRBV4-3 and J usage is TRBJ2-5; 10 positions match TRBD1. J lost 5 bases, V lost 4 bases, and 4 bases had no gene match. The CDR3 extends over 14 amino acids. Looked up from germline, CDR1 is LGHNA and CDR2 is YSLEER. CDR3 sequence: CASSRDRGGETQYF. The CDR3 bases are TGCGCCAGCAGCCGGGACAGGGGCGGCGAGACCCAGTACTTC.

V is TRBV10-1 and J is TRBJ2-2; TRBD1 might be the D (6 bases). Germline V gene lookup returns CDR1 WNHNN and CDR2 SYGVQD (reference sequence). Deletions cut 5 bases from V and 4 bases from J, with 14 bases between. This CDR3 is 15 amino acids long. The CDR3: CASSHRVLFTGELFF. Written as DNA, the CDR3 is TGCGCCAGCAGTCACAGGGTTTTGTTCACCGGGGAGCTGTTTTTT.

The CDR3 DNA reads as TGTGCCAGCAGCTTAGAAGGGACAGGGGAGCAGCCCCAGCATTTT. As protein: CASSLEGTGEQPQHF. V is TRBV7-9 and J is TRBJ1-5, with 10 bases lining up with TRBD1. Germline V CDR1 and CDR2: SEHNR, FQNEAQ (reference sequence). The CDR3 totals 15 residues. V shed 1 base and J 7 bases; nucleotides not matched to a gene: 4.

The rearrangement joins TRBV7-9 to TRBJ2-7; 10 bases agree with TRBD2. The CDR3 totals 16 residues. Germline V gives CDR1 SEHNR, CDR2 FQNEAQ (reference sequence). J was trimmed by 0 bases and V by 4 bases; bases with no gene match: 6. CDR3 DNA sequence: TGTGCCAGCAGCTCCTCTGGACTAGCGGACTCCTACGAGCAGTACTTC. Its protein is CASSSSGLADSYEQYF.

The chain employs TRBV7-9 and TRBJ1-1; no definite D call. This CDR3 is built from 12 residues. Germline V CDR1 and CDR2: SEHNR, FQNEAQ (reference sequence). V was pared by 5 bases and J by 6 bases, with 10 bases between. The CDR3 DNA follows: TGTGCCAGCAGCGCTCGGAGTTCTGAAGCTTTCTTT. This translates into CASSARSSEAFF. Drawing the rest from reference TRBV7-9 and TRBJ1-1, the complete variable domain is DTGVSQNPRHKITKRGQNVTFRCDPISEHNRLYWYRQTLGQGPEFLTYFQNEAQLEKSRLLSDRFSAERPKGSFSTLEIQRTEQGDSAMYLCASSARSSEAFFGQGTRLTVV.

The chain employs TRBV19 and TRBJ2-4; 7 bases are a match to TRBD1. Looked up from germline, CDR1 is LNHDA and CDR2 is SQIVND (reference sequence). Trimming at V came to 6 bases and at J to 5 bases, leaving 10 bases not matched to a gene. This CDR3 contains 15 residues. CDR3: CASSRGTAQENIQYF. As DNA, the CDR3 is TGTGCCAGTAGCCGAGGGACAGCCCAAGAAAACATTCAGTACTTC.

This clone was seen a handful of times. This chain's CDR3 is CASSPTSGGAREQYF. The CDR3, as DNA: TGTGCCAGCTCACCGACTAGCGGGGGGGCCCGCGAGCAGTACTTC. The chain couples TRBV18 to TRBJ2-7, with 14 nucleotides matching TRBD2. CDR3 length equals 15 residues. V trimming: 3 bases; J trimming: 6 bases; junction bases outside the gene matches: 4. Per germline, CDR1 KGHSH and CDR2 LQKENI.